Each of the 22 T cell receptor beta chains below was sequenced from the same sample in a study of tumor-infiltrating lymphocytes in localized non-small cell lung cancer. Produced via immunoSEQ multiplex PCR; TCRdb's table is partial and in-frame only. The repertoire holds approximately 1,500 clones, with less than 85% as singletons. The sample taken for sequencing was lung tumor tissue. The receptor set was obtained from a human donor with non-small cell lung cancer.

The rearrangement links TRBV5-1 to TRBJ2-1, with a possible D match to TRBD1 (5 bases). V was trimmed by 1 base and J by 0 bases, leaving 8 bases between them. The CDR3 is 15 amino acids. Per the germline V gene, CDR1 is SGHRS and CDR2 is YFSETQ. As DNA, the CDR3 is TGCGCCAGCAGCTTGAGTGACAGCTCCTACAATGAGCAGTTCTTC. Protein product: CASSLSDSSYNEQFF.

The chain carries TRBV18 and TRBJ1-1; D remains ambiguous. Trimming removed 1 base from V and 4 bases from J, with 13 bases in between. The CDR3 contains 15 residues. The germline V gene has CDR1 KGHSH and CDR2 LQKENI. In DNA, the CDR3 is TGTGCCAGCTCACCACTTGGGCTACGGGGCACTGAAGCTTTCTTT. Its protein product is CASSPLGLRGTEAFF.

The chain carries TRBV6-5 and TRBJ2-5, with D possibly TRBD2 on 6 matching bases. CDR3 length: 13 amino acids. The V end lost 4 bases, the J end lost 2 bases, and 8 bases lay between the germline ends. Germline CDR1 MNHEY, CDR2 SVGAGI. This CDR3 is CASSWREQETQYF. Written as DNA, the CDR3 is TGTGCCAGCAGTTGGCGGGAACAAGAGACCCAGTACTTC.

The rearrangement joins TRBV25-1 to TRBJ1-2, with no clear D. This CDR3 comprises 13 residues. V shed 3 bases and J shed 8 bases, with 13 bases lying between them. Germline CDR1 is MGHDK and CDR2 is SYGVNS. The CDR3 nucleotides are TGTGCCAGCAGTGAGTCTGCCGAGAGCGGCTACACCTTC. Translated, it gives CASSESAESGYTF.

Regarding this clone: The same CDR3 is also encoded by other DNA sequences in this sample. This rearrangement joins TRBV6-5 to TRBJ1-1; D not certain. The CDR3 is made up of 13 amino acids. CDR1 is MNHEY and CDR2 is SVGAGI in the germline V gene. Trimming pared 2 bases from V and 1 base from J, leaving 5 bases between. The CDR3 sequence: CASSYPGNTEAFF. DNA for the CDR3: TGTGCCAGCAGTTACCCAGGGAACACTGAAGCTTTCTTT.

This chain links TRBV30 with TRBJ2-5, with TRBD1 matching over 8 bases. This CDR3 comprises 14 residues. Germline V gene lookup returns CDR1 GTSNPN and CDR2 SVGIG (reference sequence). Unmatched junction bases numbered 2, after V lost 0 bases and J lost 2 bases. In DNA form, the CDR3 reads TGTGCCTGGAGTGTCTGGACAGGGCAAGAGACCCAGTACTTC. This codes for CAWSVWTGQETQYF.

This chain uses TRBV5-1 with TRBJ2-7; TRBD1 aligns across 9 bases. The CDR3 length is 14 residues. The junction had 6 bases not matched to a gene; V was cut back by 3 bases and J by 5 bases. Germline CDR1 and CDR2: SGHRS and YFSETQ. The CDR3 is CASSSGTGSNEQYF. DNA for the CDR3: TGCGCCAGCAGCTCCGGGACAGGGAGCAACGAGCAGTACTTC.

This clone occurred once. The genes are TRBV5-1 and TRBJ2-7, with 8 bases fitting TRBD1. This CDR3 spans 15 amino acids. The trim removed 0 bases at V and 3 bases at J, leaving 5 bases unmatched. The V gene's germline CDR1 is SGHRS and CDR2 YFSETQ. CDR3 loop: CASSLGQGFDYEQYF. CDR3 sequence (DNA): TGCGCCAGCAGCTTGGGACAGGGGTTCGACTACGAGCAGTACTTC.

The chain uses TRBV18 and TRBJ1-2; D is uncertain. Germline CDR1 reads KGHSH; CDR2 reads LQKENI. The V end lost 8 bases, the J end lost 0 bases, and 10 bases lay between the germline ends. The CDR3 covers 13 residues. The CDR3 sequence is CASTQAANYGYTF. The CDR3 DNA follows: TGTGCCAGCACGCAAGCGGCTAACTATGGCTACACCTTC.

This clone was seen just once. The CDR3: CASSWAILGTVNTGELFF. CDR3 coding DNA: TGTGCCAGCAGCTGGGCCATTCTCGGGACGGTGAACACCGGGGAGCTGTTTTTT. V gene TRBV7-2 combines with J gene TRBJ2-2; possibly TRBD1 or TRBD2 for D (5 bases each). CDR3 length: 18 residues. CDR1 is SGHTA and CDR2 is FQGNSA in the germline V gene. Trimming took off 4 bases at V and 1 base at J, with 19 bases between the two ends.

This sequence joins TRBV7-9 and TRBJ2-7, with a possible D match to TRBD1 (6 bases). CDR3 length: 15 residues. V lost 5 bases and J lost 2, with 16 bases in between. The germline CDR1 and CDR2 sequences are SEHNR and FQNEAQ (reference sequence). The CDR3: CASSTGQRTAYEQYF. The CDR3 DNA reads TGTGCCAGCAGCACCGGACAGCGAACAGCCTACGAGCAGTACTTC.

The chain couples TRBV6-7 to TRBJ2-5; 8 positions agree with TRBD1. TRBV6-7 is annotated as an ORF whose role is uncertain. The CDR3 has 18 residues. The junction had 14 bases not matched to a gene; V was cut back by 0 bases and J by 5 bases. The chain's CDR3 is CASSYSPPGDRSGETQYF. The CDR3 region has the DNA TGTGCCAGCAGTTACTCGCCTCCGGGGGACAGGTCAGGGGAGACCCAGTACTTC.

This chain joins TRBV5-4 and TRBJ2-5, with D tentatively TRBD1 or TRBD2 (5 bases each). This CDR3 spans 15 amino acids. Germline loops: CDR1 SGHNT, CDR2 YYREEE (reference sequence). V was trimmed by 3 bases and J by 2 bases, leaving 14 bases between them. The CDR3 sequence: CASSYGPEGQETQYF. CDR3 bases: TGTGCCAGCAGCTACGGACCCGAGGGGCAAGAGACCCAGTACTTC.

The chain links TRBV5-6 to TRBJ1-5; TRBD1 is a possible D gene (5 bases). The CDR3 has 12 residues. With 1 base removed from V and 7 bases from J, the gap between germline ends came to 6 bases. Germline CDR1 and CDR2: SGHDT and YYEEEE. CDR3 in DNA: TGTGCCAGCAGCTTGAGGGGACAGCCCCAGCATTTT. This sequence encodes CASSLRGQPQHF.

This chain links TRBV7-2 with TRBJ2-7; D remains ambiguous. V was clipped by 1 base and J by 2 bases, with 9 bases between them. This CDR3 region has 14 residues. Germline V gene lookup returns CDR1 SGHTA and CDR2 FQGNSA. The CDR3 nucleotides are TGTGCCAGCAGCTTAGTGGGGTTCACCTACGAGCAGTACTTC. Translation: CASSLVGFTYEQYF.

This chain joins TRBV30 and TRBJ1-2, with TRBD1 matching over 8 bases. The germline V gene encodes CDR1 GTSNPN and CDR2 SVGIG (reference sequence). CDR3 length equals 12 residues. J gave up 6 bases and V 4 bases, and 4 bases lay outside the gene matches. The CDR3 region has the DNA TGTGCCTGGACTTCAGGGGGCCATGGCTACACCTTC. This sequence encodes CAWTSGGHGYTF.

The chain combines TRBV7-3 with TRBJ2-5, with 12 nucleotides matching TRBD2. There are 17 residues in the CDR3. The V gene's germline CDR1 is SGHTA and CDR2 FQGTGA. Trimming at V came to 2 bases and at J to 5 bases, leaving 9 bases not matched to a gene. CDR3 bases: TGTGCCAGCAGCTTAGGATTGACTAGCGGGGGCCGGGAGACCCAGTACTTC. Translating gives CASSLGLTSGGRETQYF.

V usage is TRBV5-5 and J usage is TRBJ1-6, with D possibly matching TRBD1 (6 bases). CDR1 and CDR2 (germline): SGHKS, YYEKEE (reference sequence). The CDR3 has 15 residues. The ends were cut back, 4 bases at V and 6 bases at J, with 14 bases in the middle. CDR3 nucleotide sequence: TGTGCCAGCAGCCCACAGGGTGACCCTAATTCACCCCTCCACTTT. It is translated as CASSPQGDPNSPLHF.

CDR3 in amino acids: CASSDSFSGELFF. The CDR3 bases are TGTGCCAGTAGCGACAGTTTTTCCGGGGAGCTGTTTTTT. The chain employs TRBV19 and TRBJ2-2, with D perhaps TRBD1 (5 bases). This CDR3 has 13 amino acids. The V gene lost 6 bases and the J gene lost 6 bases, with 11 bases spanning the gap. CDR1 and CDR2 (germline): LNHDA, SQIVND (reference sequence).

Concerning this clone itself: The junction differs from germline at one of its ends, possibly a read error. Other DNA sequences of this sample code for an identical CDR3. Here the CDR3 DNA reads TGCGCCAGCAGGATACTAGCGGGAGTAGGCCAAGAGATCCAGTACTTC. Translated: CASRILAGVGQEIQYF. V gene TRBV5-1 combines with J gene TRBJ2-5; 11 positions agree with TRBD2. The CDR3 contains 16 residues. CDR1 and CDR2 from the germline V gene are SGHRS and YFSETQ.

The V call is TRBV18, the J call TRBJ2-5; D might be TRBD1 (6 bases). Germline V gene data show CDR1 as KGHSH and CDR2 as LQKENI. V lost 2 bases to trimming and J lost 2 bases, with 12 bases between them. The CDR3 is 15 amino acids. The CDR3, as DNA: TGTGCCAGCTCACCAGATACAGGGTTGCAAGAGACCCAGTACTTC. Protein sequence: CASSPDTGLQETQYF.

V is TRBV4-1 and J is TRBJ2-7; D possibly corresponds to TRBD1 (6 bases). Germline loops: CDR1 MGHRA, CDR2 YSYEKL. The CDR3 covers 13 residues. V shed 3 bases and J shed 1 base, with 7 bases lying between them. Written as DNA, the CDR3 is TGCGCCAGCAGCCAGGACAGTTCCTACGAGCAGTACTTC. Protein: CASSQDSSYEQYF.